The clone carrying this T cell receptor beta chain was seen at least ten times. Its antigen is as yet unknown. Each donor was a healthy Caucasian. The CDR3 loop spans 15 amino acids. V shed 4 bases and J shed 0 bases, with 10 bases lying between them. The germline V gene encodes CDR1 SGHRS and CDR2 YFSETQ. MiXCR was run by TCRdb on the 5' RACE reads, yielding one entry per CDR3 protein. The profile shows more than 200,000 distinct CDR3 sequences, more than 13% of them singletons. These data are taken from a study of identical twins. General observations from the study: Beta clonotypes that were abundant in cord blood contained fewer insertions, a pattern absent from memory repertoires. Beta out-of-frame sequences showed weaker excess sharing between twins.

The gene calls are TRBV5-1 and TRBJ2-2; a weak D match, TRBD1 (6 bases). This clonotype was obtained from a woman between 18 and 29 years old in good health. Sequenced: memory (CD45RO+) T cells sorted from blood. CDR3 region: CASSRDNSNTGELFF. The CDR3 DNA sequence: TGCGCCAGCAGCCGGGACAACTCGAACACCGGGGAGCTGTTTTTT.